The present entry profiles one T cell receptor beta chain with its context. The antigen it binds to is not known. There are no base qualities to consult, and no much larger clone falls within one base. Library construction relied on 5' RACE. The sequencing machine was a NextSeq 500. Unique molecular identifiers were attached to individual cDNA molecules in the TCR library protocol so that sequencing error and PCR bias could be corrected. TCR alpha and beta chains were both sequenced, and the abundances of alpha and beta sequences in each sample were closely correlated with each other. Under the source paper's analysis protocol: Decombinator V4 was used to perform V gene, J gene and CDR3 annotation of TCR sequences. Expanded TCRs were defined as changing significantly between any two time points under a Poisson model with p below 0.0001. TCR abundances were normalised to the total number of TCRs sequenced per sample and were expressed as counts per million. TRAV1-2 paired with TRAJ12, TRAJ20 or TRAJ33 defined MAIT TCRs, while TRAV10 paired with TRAJ18 defined iNKT TCRs. VDJdb, accessed 1 November 2021, was searched for CMV, EBV and SARS-CoV-2 annotated TCRs, excluding TCRs annotated for multiple antigens. TCRdb redid the processing of the public reads, applying fastp at Q25 and MiXCR, and retained in-frame beta chains. Entries are consolidated by CDR3 protein sequence, retaining the most common genes and DNA. TCRdb, not the original authors, processed these V and J calls. In this sample the table shows tens of thousands of distinct CDR3 sequences, approximately 6% of which occur a single time. The top ten hold around 7% of the sample.

This record comes from a study of early T cells in non-severe SARS-CoV-2 infection (dated by TCRdb to about 2021). Describing the broader study: Because TCR sequencing was done on bulk RNA from unsorted whole blood, the alpha and beta chains could not be paired.

Overall study outcomes, separate from this receptor: VDJdb matching was skewed toward anti-spike CD8 responses and likely underestimated virus-specific expansions, missing private and CD4 specificities.

At the junction V is shortened by 1 base and J by 2 bases, with 15 bases in between. The CDR1 and CDR2 encoded by the germline V gene (reference sequence) are DFQATT and SNEGSKA. From the cysteine through the phenylalanine, the CDR3 covers 17 amino acids. Only the CDR3 region is kept as DNA, spanning 51 bases read in frame from base 1. This was a case-control study nested in a cohort of healthcare workers in London, UK, who had nasopharyngeal swab PCR tests and blood samples taken every week. Between 23 and 31 March 2020, the week of the UK lockdown, healthcare workers were enrolled and then followed up weekly for as long as 16 weeks.

The clonotype originates from an adult who was a healthcare worker with PCR-confirmed SARS-CoV-2 infection or an uninfected control (not recorded which). This material consisted of whole blood, taken at baseline. The chain joins TRBV20-1 to TRBJ2-6, with a tentative D gene TRBD2 over 5 matching bases. The CDR3 is CSARGRAHGAGANVLTF. The DNA reads TGCAGTGCTAGAGGCCGGGCCCACGGGGCTGGGGCCAACGTCCTGACTTTC.